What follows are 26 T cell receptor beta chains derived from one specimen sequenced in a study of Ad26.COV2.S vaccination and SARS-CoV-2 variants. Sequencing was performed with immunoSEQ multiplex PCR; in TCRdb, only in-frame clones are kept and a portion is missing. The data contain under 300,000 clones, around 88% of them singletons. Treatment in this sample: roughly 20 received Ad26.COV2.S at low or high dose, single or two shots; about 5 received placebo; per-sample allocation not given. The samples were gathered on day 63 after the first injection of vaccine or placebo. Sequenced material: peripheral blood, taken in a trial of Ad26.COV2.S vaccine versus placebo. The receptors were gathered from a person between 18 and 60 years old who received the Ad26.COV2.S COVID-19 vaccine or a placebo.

For the CDR3, the DNA is TGTGCCAGTAGATCGAGATTCGCCACCGATACGCAGTATTTT. This codes for CASRSRFATDTQYF. The chain recombines TRBV19 with TRBJ2-3, with D hard to call. Per germline, CDR1 LNHDA and CDR2 SQIVND (reference sequence). V dropped 6 bases and J dropped 6 bases, with 16 bases sitting between them. CDR3 length equals 14 residues.

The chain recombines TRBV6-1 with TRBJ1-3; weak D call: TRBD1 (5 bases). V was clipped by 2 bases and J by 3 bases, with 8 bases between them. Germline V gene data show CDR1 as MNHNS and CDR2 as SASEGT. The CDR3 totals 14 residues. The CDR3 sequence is CASSEQGRGNTIYF. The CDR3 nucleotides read TGTGCCAGCAGTGAACAGGGACGTGGAAACACCATATATTTT.

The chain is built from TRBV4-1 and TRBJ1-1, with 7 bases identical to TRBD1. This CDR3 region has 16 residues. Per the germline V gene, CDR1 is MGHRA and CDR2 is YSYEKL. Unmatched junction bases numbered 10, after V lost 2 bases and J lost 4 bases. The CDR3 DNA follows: TGCGCCAGCAGCCAATGGAGGACAGGCTTACCCACTGAAGCTTTCTTT. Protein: CASSQWRTGLPTEAFF.

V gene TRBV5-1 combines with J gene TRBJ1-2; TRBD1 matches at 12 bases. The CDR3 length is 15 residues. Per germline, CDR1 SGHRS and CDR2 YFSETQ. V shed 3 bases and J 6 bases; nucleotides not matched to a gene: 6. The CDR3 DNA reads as TGCGCCAGCAGCTCGGGGACAGGGGGCTCCAATGGCTACACCTTC. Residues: CASSSGTGGSNGYTF.

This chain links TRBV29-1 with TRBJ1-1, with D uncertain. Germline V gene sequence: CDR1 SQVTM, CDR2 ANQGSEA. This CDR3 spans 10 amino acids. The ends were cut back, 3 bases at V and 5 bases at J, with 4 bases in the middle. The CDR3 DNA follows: TGCAGCGTTGATTGGACTGAAGCTTTCTTT. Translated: CSVDWTEAFF.

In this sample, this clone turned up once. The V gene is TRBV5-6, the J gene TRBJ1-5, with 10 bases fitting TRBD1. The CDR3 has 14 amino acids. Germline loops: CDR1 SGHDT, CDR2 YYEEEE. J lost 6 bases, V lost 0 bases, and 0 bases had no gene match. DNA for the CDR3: TGTGCCAGCAGCTTGGGGGACAGGGGTCAGCCCCAGCATTTT. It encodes CASSLGDRGQPQHF.

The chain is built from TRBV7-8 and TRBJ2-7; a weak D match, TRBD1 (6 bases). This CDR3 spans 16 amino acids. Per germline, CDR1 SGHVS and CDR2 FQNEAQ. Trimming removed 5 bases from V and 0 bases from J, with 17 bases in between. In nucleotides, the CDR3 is TGTGCCAGCAGCCTTTTTGGGGGCCCAAGCTCCTACGAGCAGTACTTC. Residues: CASSLFGGPSSYEQYF.

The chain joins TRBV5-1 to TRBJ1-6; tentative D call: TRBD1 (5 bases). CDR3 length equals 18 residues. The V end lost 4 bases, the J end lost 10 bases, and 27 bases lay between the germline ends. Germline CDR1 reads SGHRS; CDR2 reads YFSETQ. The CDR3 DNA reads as TGCGCCAGCAGCCCCCTCGGGGGACCTCGTATCGGGTCCTCACCCCTCCACTTT. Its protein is CASSPLGGPRIGSSPLHF.

The CDR3 DNA is TGTGCCAGCAGGGAAGGACAGGGGGAAAGGGCTTTCTTT. This codes for CASREGQGERAFF. The chain joins TRBV25-1 to TRBJ1-1; 10 bases are a match to TRBD1. V gave up 6 bases and J gave up 11 bases; unmatched junction bases: 9. CDR1 is MGHDK, CDR2 SYGVNS, per germline. CDR3 size: 13 residues.

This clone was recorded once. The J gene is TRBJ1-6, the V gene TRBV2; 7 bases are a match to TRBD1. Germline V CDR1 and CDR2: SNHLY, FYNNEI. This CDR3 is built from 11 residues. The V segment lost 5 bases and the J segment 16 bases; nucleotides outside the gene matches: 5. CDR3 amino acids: CASSIWDRLHF. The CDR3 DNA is TGTGCCAGCAGTATATGGGACAGACTCCACTTT.

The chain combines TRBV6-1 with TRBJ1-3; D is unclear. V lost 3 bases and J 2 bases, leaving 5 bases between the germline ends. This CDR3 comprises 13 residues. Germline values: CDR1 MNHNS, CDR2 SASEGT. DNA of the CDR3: TGTGCCAGCAGTGATATGGCTGGAAACACCATATATTTT. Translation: CASSDMAGNTIYF.

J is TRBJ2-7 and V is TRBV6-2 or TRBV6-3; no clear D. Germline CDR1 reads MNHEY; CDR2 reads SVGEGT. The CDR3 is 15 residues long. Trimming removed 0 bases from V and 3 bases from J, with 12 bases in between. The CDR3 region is CASSYSLSSHYEQYV. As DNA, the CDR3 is TGTGCCAGCAGTTACTCCCTTTCTAGTCACTACGAGCAGTACGTC.

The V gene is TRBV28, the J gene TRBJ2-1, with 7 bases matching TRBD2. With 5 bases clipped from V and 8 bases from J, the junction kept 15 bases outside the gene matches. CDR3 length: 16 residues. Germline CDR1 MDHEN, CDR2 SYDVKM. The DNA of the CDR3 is TGTGCCAGCAGTCTGACTAGCAACATAATTGGTGATGAGCAGTTCTTC. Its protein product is CASSLTSNIIGDEQFF.

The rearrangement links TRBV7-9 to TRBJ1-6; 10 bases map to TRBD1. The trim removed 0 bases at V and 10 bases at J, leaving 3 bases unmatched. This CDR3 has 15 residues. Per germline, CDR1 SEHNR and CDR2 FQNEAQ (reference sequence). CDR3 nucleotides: TGTGCCAGCAGCTTAGCCGGGACAGGGGTATCACCCCTCCACTTT. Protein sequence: CASSLAGTGVSPLHF.

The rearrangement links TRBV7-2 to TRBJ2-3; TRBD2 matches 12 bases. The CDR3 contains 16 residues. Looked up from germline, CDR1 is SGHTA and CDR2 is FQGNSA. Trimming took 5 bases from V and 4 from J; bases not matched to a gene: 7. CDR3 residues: CASSPSGGAPPDTQYF. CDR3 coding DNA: TGTGCCAGCAGCCCTAGCGGGGGGGCCCCCCCAGATACGCAGTATTTT.

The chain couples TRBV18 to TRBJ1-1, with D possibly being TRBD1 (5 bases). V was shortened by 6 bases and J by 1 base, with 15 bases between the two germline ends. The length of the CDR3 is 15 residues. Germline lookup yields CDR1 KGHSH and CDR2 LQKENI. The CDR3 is CASSQPGRRNTEAFF. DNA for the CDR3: TGTGCCAGCTCGCAACCGGGACGGAGGAACACTGAAGCTTTCTTT.

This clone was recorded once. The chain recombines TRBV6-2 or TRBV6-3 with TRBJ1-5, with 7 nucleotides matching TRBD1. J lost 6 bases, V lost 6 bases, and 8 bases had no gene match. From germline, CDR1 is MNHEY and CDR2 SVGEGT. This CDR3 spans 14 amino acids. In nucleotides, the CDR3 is TGTGCCAGCAGCCCCGACAGGGCTAGTCAGCCCCAGCATTTT. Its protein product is CASSPDRASQPQHF.

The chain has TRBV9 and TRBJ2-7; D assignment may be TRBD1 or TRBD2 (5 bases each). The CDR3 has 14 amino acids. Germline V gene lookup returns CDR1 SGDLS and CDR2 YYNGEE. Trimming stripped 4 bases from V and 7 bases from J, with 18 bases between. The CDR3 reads CASSYPDRGGEQYF. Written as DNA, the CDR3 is TGTGCCAGCAGCTACCCGGACCGGGGCGGGGAGCAGTACTTC.

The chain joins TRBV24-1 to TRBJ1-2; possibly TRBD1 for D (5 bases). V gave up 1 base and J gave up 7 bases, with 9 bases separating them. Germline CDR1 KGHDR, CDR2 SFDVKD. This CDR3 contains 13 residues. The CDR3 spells CATSDFGATGYTF. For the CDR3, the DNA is TGTGCCACCAGTGATTTCGGGGCTACTGGCTACACCTTC.

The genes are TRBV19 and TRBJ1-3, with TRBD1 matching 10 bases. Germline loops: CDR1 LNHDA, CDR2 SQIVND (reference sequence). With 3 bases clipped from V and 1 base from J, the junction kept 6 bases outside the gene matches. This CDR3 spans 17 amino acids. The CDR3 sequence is CASSIFGTGASGNTIYF. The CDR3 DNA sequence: TGTGCCAGTAGTATTTTTGGGACAGGGGCGTCTGGAAACACCATATATTTT.

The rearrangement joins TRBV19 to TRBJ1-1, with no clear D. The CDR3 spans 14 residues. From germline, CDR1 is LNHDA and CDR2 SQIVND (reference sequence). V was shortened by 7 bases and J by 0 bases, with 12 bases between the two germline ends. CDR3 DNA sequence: TGTGCCAGTACTTTTGGCGGCCTGAACACTGAAGCTTTCTTT. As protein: CASTFGGLNTEAFF.

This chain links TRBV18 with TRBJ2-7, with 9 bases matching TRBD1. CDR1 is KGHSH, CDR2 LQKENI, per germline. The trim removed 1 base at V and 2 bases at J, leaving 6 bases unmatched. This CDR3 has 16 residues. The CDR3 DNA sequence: TGTGCCAGCTCACCACTGACGGGGACAGGGACCTACGAGCAGTACTTC. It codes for CASSPLTGTGTYEQYF. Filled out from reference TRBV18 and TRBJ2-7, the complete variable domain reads NAGVMQNPRHLVRRRGQEARLRCSPMKGHSHVYWYRQLPEEGLKFMVYLQKENIIDESGMPKERFSAEFPKEGPSILRIQQVVRGDSAAYFCASSPLTGTGTYEQYFGPGTRLTVT.

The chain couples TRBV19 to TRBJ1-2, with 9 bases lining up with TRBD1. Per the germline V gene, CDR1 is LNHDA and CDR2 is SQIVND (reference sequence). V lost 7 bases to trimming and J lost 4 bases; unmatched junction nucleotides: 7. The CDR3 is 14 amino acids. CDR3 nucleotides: TGTGCCAGTACTTCCGGGACAGGGCCCTATGGCTACACCTTC. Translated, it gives CASTSGTGPYGYTF.

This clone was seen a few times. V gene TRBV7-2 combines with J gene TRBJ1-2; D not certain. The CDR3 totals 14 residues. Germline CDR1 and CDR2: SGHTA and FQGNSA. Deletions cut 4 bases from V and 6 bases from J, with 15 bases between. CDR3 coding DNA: TGTGCCAGCAGCTCACTGACGGGCCCCCATGGCTACACCTTC. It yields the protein CASSSLTGPHGYTF.

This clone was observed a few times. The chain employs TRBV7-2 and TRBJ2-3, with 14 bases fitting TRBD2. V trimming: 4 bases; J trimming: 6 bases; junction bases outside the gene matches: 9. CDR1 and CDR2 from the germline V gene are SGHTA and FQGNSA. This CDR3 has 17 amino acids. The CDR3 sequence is CASSSWGLAGALDTQYF. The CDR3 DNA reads TGTGCCAGCAGCTCCTGGGGACTAGCGGGGGCTCTGGATACGCAGTATTTT.

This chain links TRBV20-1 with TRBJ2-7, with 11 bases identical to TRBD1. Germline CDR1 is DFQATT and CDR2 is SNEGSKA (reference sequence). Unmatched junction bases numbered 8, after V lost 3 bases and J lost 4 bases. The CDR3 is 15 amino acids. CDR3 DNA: TGCAGTGCTAGTCCATGGGACAGGGGGGAGTACGAGCAGTACTTC. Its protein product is CSASPWDRGEYEQYF.